This T cell receptor (beta chain) was retrieved from a study of CD8+ T cells in alopecia areata. Study context: Treatment with tofacitinib (6 to 18 months) was followed by 6 months off drug.

Findings of the study overall: Sharing of TCRs across patients appeared less clear than in mice, possibly for HLA-related reasons.

cDNA serving as the sequencing template came from extracted, reverse transcribed RNA. Sequencing was performed with immunoSEQ multiplex PCR; in TCRdb, only in-frame clones are kept and a portion is missing. Here the sample spans some 200,000 clones, 58% being singletons. The CDR3 extends over 15 amino acids. Trimming at V came to 4 bases and at J to 2 bases, leaving 8 bases not matched to a gene. CDR1 and CDR2 (germline): SGDLS, YYNGEE. Specified treatment: oral pan-JAK inhibitor, 5-10 mg twice daily. A word on this clone: The antigen remains undetermined.

This clonotype was sampled from a human donor with alopecia areata. V usage is TRBV9 and J usage is TRBJ2-5; 7 bases line up with TRBD1. Sequenced material: CD4+ T cells sorted from blood, taken at week 24, from a patient treated with tofacitinib. The CDR3 region is CASSRTGVRQETQYF. The CDR3 nucleotides are TGTGCCAGCAGCAGAACAGGGGTTCGTCAAGAGACCCAGTACTTC.